The 12 T cell receptor beta chains presented below share a single source sample, sequenced in a study of shared clonotypes between healthy human individuals. Terminally differentiated effector memory CD45RA+ cells were left out of the naive CD8 fraction, which was CD45RO-negative and positively selected for CCR7. The assay was immunoSEQ multiplex PCR, and TCRdb's table has in-frame clones only and misses some. The repertoire consists of 760,000 or so clones, with 96% occurring once and the leading ten covering under 0.25%. Material: naive CD8+ T cells sorted from blood. These receptors all come from a man aged 25 to 40 in good health.

This clone was seen only once. Other DNA sequences in this sample translate to the same CDR3. Here the CDR3 reads CSARSSYEQYF. The CDR3 DNA follows: TGCAGTGCTAGGAGCTCCTACGAGCAGTACTTC. This chain uses TRBV20-1 with TRBJ2-7; D is undetermined. Germline lookup yields CDR1 DFQATT and CDR2 SNEGSKA (reference sequence). This CDR3 comprises 11 residues. Deletions cut 3 bases from V and 0 bases from J, with 3 bases between.

The chain recombines TRBV6-1 with TRBJ2-6, with 11 bases lining up with TRBD2. The CDR3 has 19 residues. Trimming took 0 bases from V and 0 from J; bases not matched to a gene: 4. CDR1 is MNHNS, CDR2 SASEGT, per germline. The CDR3 sequence is CASSEATSGASSGANVLTF. CDR3 nucleotides: TGTGCCAGCAGTGAAGCGACTAGCGGGGCCAGCTCTGGGGCCAACGTCCTGACTTTC.

Regarding this clone: The sample holds other DNA sequences that translate to the same CDR3. The rearrangement links TRBV29-1 to TRBJ2-7; the D call may be TRBD1 or TRBD2 (5 bases each). The germline V gene has CDR1 SQVTM and CDR2 ANQGSEA. The germline V and J ends were trimmed by 3 bases and 4 bases, with 7 bases remaining between them. The CDR3 covers 11 residues. This chain's CDR3 is CSVERGYEQYF. In DNA, the CDR3 is TGCAGCGTTGAGAGGGGTTACGAGCAGTACTTC.

V usage is TRBV7-9 and J usage is TRBJ2-1, with 10 positions matching TRBD2. V shed 5 bases, J shed 7 bases, and the junction held 8 bases outside the gene matches. The CDR3 is 15 residues long. From germline, CDR1 is SEHNR and CDR2 FQNEAQ (reference sequence). The CDR3 DNA follows: TGTGCCAGCAGCATTCTAGCGGGAGAAAGGAATGAGCAGTTCTTC. Translation gives CASSILAGERNEQFF.

This chain connects TRBV7-3 to TRBJ2-5; D ambiguous. V lost 6 bases and J lost 0, with 8 bases in between. The length of the CDR3 is 13 residues. Germline V lookup: CDR1 SGHTA, CDR2 FQGTGA. Written as DNA, the CDR3 is TGTGCCAGCAGATCCGCCAACCAAGAGACCCAGTACTTC. Amino acid sequence: CASRSANQETQYF. The full variable domain, in which reference TRBV7-3 and TRBJ2-5 provide the parts outside the CDR3, is GAGVSQTPSNKVTEKGKYVELRCDPISGHTALYWYRQSLGQGPEFLIYFQGTGAADDSGLPNDRFFAVRPEGSVSTLKIQRTERGDSAVYLCASRSANQETQYFGPGTRLLVL.

This sequence joins TRBV7-2 and TRBJ1-3, with D unresolved. Deletions cut 2 bases from V and 5 bases from J, with 22 bases between. Germline values: CDR1 SGHTA, CDR2 FQGNSA. The CDR3 is 18 residues long. The CDR3 here is CASSLTRWAGGSRNTIYF. CDR3 DNA: TGTGCCAGCAGCTTAACTCGGTGGGCGGGTGGATCCCGAAACACCATATATTTT.

J is TRBJ2-5 and V is TRBV5-4; D is unclear. CDR3 length equals 16 residues. V gave up 0 bases and J gave up 4 bases, with 16 bases separating them. Germline assignment: CDR1 SGHNT and CDR2 YYREEE (reference sequence). The CDR3 DNA reads TGTGCCAGCAGCTTGGCGAGGTTCGGTCAAGGAGAGACCCAGTACTTC. This translates into CASSLARFGQGETQYF. The full variable domain, with the rest looked up from reference TRBV5-4 and TRBJ2-5, is ETGVTQSPTHLIKTRGQQVTLRCSSQSGHNTVSWYQQALGQGPQFIFQYYREEENGRGNFPPRFSGLQFPNYSSELNVNALELDDSALYLCASSLARFGQGETQYFGPGTRLLVL.

This chain links TRBV5-5 with TRBJ1-1; D not certain. The germline V gene has CDR1 SGHKS and CDR2 YYEKEE (reference sequence). V was shortened by 0 bases and J by 0 bases, with 9 bases between the two germline ends. The CDR3 covers 15 residues. The CDR3 here is CASSLGYSMNTEAFF. DNA of the CDR3: TGTGCCAGCAGCTTGGGTTACAGCATGAACACTGAAGCTTTCTTT.

This chain links TRBV14 with TRBJ2-7; D might be TRBD2 (6 bases). The CDR3 extends over 17 amino acids. V lost 3 bases, J lost 3 bases, and 21 bases lay in between. Germline assignment: CDR1 SGHDN and CDR2 FVKESK. The CDR3 loop is CASSQDTSWGELYEQYF. CDR3 nucleotide sequence: TGTGCCAGCAGCCAGGATACGTCGTGGGGGGAGCTCTACGAGCAGTACTTC.

The V gene is TRBV15, the J gene TRBJ2-7, with 8 nucleotides matching TRBD2. V gave up 4 bases and J gave up 0 bases; unmatched junction bases: 2. Germline CDR1 reads LNHNV; CDR2 reads YYDKDF (reference sequence). CDR3 length: 14 residues. CDR3 sequence: CATSISGASYEQYF. The CDR3 nucleotides read TGTGCCACCAGCATTAGCGGGGCCTCCTACGAGCAGTACTTC.

This chain connects TRBV7-2 to TRBJ2-1; tentative D call: TRBD2 (5 bases). V was shortened by 11 bases and J by 4 bases, with 15 bases between the two germline ends. This CDR3 is built from 13 residues. Germline-derived CDR1 and CDR2 are SGHTA and FQGNSA. The CDR3 region has the DNA TGTGCCGCCCTCGGAGGTTCTTACAATGAGCAGTTCTTC. Its protein product is CAALGGSYNEQFF.

This clone was seen once. The V gene is TRBV5-1, the J gene TRBJ2-7; D remains unclear. Trimming cost V 0 bases and J 2 bases, with 9 bases left between them. The CDR3 is 14 residues long. Per germline, CDR1 SGHRS and CDR2 YFSETQ. The CDR3 nucleotides read TGCGCCAGCAGCTTGGTAGGCCTGACCTACGAGCAGTACTTC. Translation gives CASSLVGLTYEQYF. Full variable domain (remainder filled in from reference TRBV5-1 and TRBJ2-7): KAGVTQTPRYLIKTRGQQVTLSCSPISGHRSVSWYQQTPGQGLQFLFEYFSETQRNKGNFPGRFSGRQFSNSRSEMNVSTLELGDSALYLCASSLVGLTYEQYFGPGTRLTVT.